This TCR beta chain was obtained from a study of cytomegalovirus exposure and HLA in healthy donors. The PCR made use of 60 Vbeta and 13 Jbeta primers. Assay used: immunoSEQ multiplex PCR; TCRdb lists only in-frame clones, some missing. This sample has approximately 120,000 clones; 8% to 11% occur once, and the top ten carry approximately 4.4%. From germline, CDR1 is SNHLY and CDR2 FYNNEI. Trimming took off 5 bases at V and 0 bases at J, with 11 bases between the two ends. The CDR3 runs 15 residues. Comments on this clone: Its antigen is still unknown.

Study results and caveats: More clonal expansion characterized HLA-associated TCR beta chains than equally common others in a later analysis.

The genes are TRBV2 and TRBJ2-1; no definite D call. Specimen: PBMCs. This TCR was recovered from a woman aged 18-35 years in good health and CMV-seropositive. The CDR3 sequence is CASSYLVSSYNEQFF. The CDR3, as DNA: TGTGCCAGCAGTTATCTAGTAAGCTCCTACAATGAGCAGTTCTTC.